Listed here are 26 T cell receptor beta chains from one sample, sequenced in a study of regulatory T cells in long-lasting Graves disease. The time point was: newly diagnosed GD, antithyroid drugs for less than 3 months. Extracted RNA from PBMCs served as the source of the TCR library. Libraries of TCR beta came from iRepertoire HTBI primers plus Arm-PCR of CDR3 regions. One entry per CDR3 protein, called by TCRdb with MiXCR from the multiplex PCR reads. The profile shows more than 450,000 distinct CDR3 sequences, 15% to 20% of them singletons. These data were likewise used in another study, on T cells in Graves' hyperthyroidism and ophthalmopathy.

Specimen: peripheral blood mononuclear cells (PBMCs), collected at new diagnosis, from a patient treated with antithyroid drugs. These receptors came from a man aged 40-49 years with Graves disease.

A remark on this clonotype: One junction end disagrees with the germline gene, perhaps due to a read error. V and J are TRBV9 and TRBJ2-7; tentatively, D is TRBD1 or TRBD2 (5 bases each). CDR1 is SGDLS, CDR2 YYNGEE, per germline. The CDR3 length is 17 residues. The CDR3 DNA reads as TGTGTCAGCAGCGCACAAATGGGACCGACGGACCCGTACGAGCAGTACTTC. Translating it yields CVSSAQMGPTDPYEQYF.

This clonotype was found many times. The rearrangement uses TRBV7-8 and TRBJ1-1; D gene unclear. Trimming took off 7 bases at V and 1 base at J, with 4 bases between the two ends. CDR3 length: 11 amino acids. Germline lookup yields CDR1 SGHVS and CDR2 FQNEAQ. As DNA, the CDR3 is TGTGCCAGCACGGGGAACACTGAAGCTTTCTTT. This sequence encodes CASTGNTEAFF.

The chain couples TRBV29-1 to TRBJ1-1, with TRBD1 identical over 8 bases. V shed 6 bases, J shed 7 bases, and the junction held 22 bases outside the gene matches. Germline CDR1 reads SQVTM; CDR2 reads ANQGSEA. CDR3 length: 17 amino acids. CDR3 sequence reads: CSVQKPGTGPLRIEAFF. The CDR3 nucleotides are TGCAGCGTCCAAAAACCCGGGACAGGACCTCTACGGATTGAAGCTTTCTTT.

Of note for this clonotype: A much larger clone lies one base from this, so it may be a read error. The rearrangement joins TRBV6-1 to TRBJ2-3; 7 bases are shared with TRBD2. V was clipped by 9 bases and J by 3 bases; unmatched bases: 18. This CDR3 has 17 amino acids. Germline lookup yields CDR1 MNHNS and CDR2 SASEGT. In nucleotides, the CDR3 is TGTGCCAGTCCGGGGGTCCCGGGACCAGCGGGGACAGATACGCAGTATTTT. Protein product: CASPGVPGPAGTDTQYF.

In this sample, this clonotype turned up many times. The genes are TRBV7-8 and TRBJ1-4, with D maybe TRBD1 (6 bases). CDR1 is SGHVS, CDR2 FQNEAQ, per germline. V lost 5 bases and J 8 bases, leaving 21 bases between the germline ends. The length of the CDR3 is 16 residues. The CDR3 region is CASSTTPGAVLEKLFF. The CDR3 DNA is TGTGCCAGCAGCACAACTCCGGGGGCCGTGTTAGAAAAACTGTTTTTT.

This clonotype was detected ten times or more. V usage is TRBV6-1 and J usage is TRBJ2-2; 7 bases fit TRBD1. Unmatched junction bases numbered 2, after V lost 3 bases and J lost 4 bases. Germline V lookup: CDR1 MNHNS, CDR2 SASEGT. This CDR3 region has 14 residues. The DNA for the CDR3 is TGTGCCAGCAGTGATCGACAGGGCACCGGGGAGCTGTTTTTT. Protein product: CASSDRQGTGELFF.

At least ten counts were recorded for this clonotype. This chain connects TRBV2 to TRBJ1-5; TRBD1 is a possible D gene (5 bases). Germline lookup yields CDR1 SNHLY and CDR2 FYNNEI. The CDR3 has 16 residues. V lost 2 bases to trimming and J lost 0 bases, with 11 bases between them. The CDR3 protein is CASSETTAYSNQPQHF. CDR3 nucleotides: TGTGCCAGCAGTGAAACGACAGCATATAGCAATCAGCCCCAGCATTTT.

This clonotype was found many times. The rearrangement joins TRBV28 to TRBJ1-6, with a possible D match to TRBD1 (6 bases). The V end was cut by 7 bases, the J end by 7 bases, with 11 bases between. The CDR3 spans 13 residues. The germline V gene encodes CDR1 MDHEN and CDR2 SYDVKM. The CDR3, as DNA: TGTGCCAGCAAAAGGGGGGGGAATTCACCCCTCCACTTT. It codes for CASKRGGNSPLHF.

This clonotype was seen repeatedly, ten times or more. J is TRBJ1-5 and V is TRBV6-2 or TRBV6-3, with 8 bases fitting TRBD1. The CDR3 sequence is 13 residues long. Trimming at V came to 7 bases and at J to 4 bases, leaving 3 bases not matched to a gene. Germline V gives CDR1 MNHEY, CDR2 SVGEGT. CDR3 protein: CASTRDRNQPQHF. The CDR3 nucleotides read TGTGCCAGCACCCGGGACAGGAATCAGCCCCAGCATTTT.

This clonotype has ten or more counts. The chain combines TRBV20-1 with TRBJ2-1; 10 positions agree with TRBD2. Looked up from germline, CDR1 is DFQATT and CDR2 is SNEGSKA (reference sequence). This CDR3 is built from 14 residues. J gave up 7 bases and V 6 bases, and 9 bases lay outside the gene matches. The CDR3 is CSAILSTSGNEQFF. CDR3 bases: TGCAGTGCAATCCTCTCGACTAGCGGGAATGAGCAGTTCTTC.

This clonotype was observed many times. V and J are TRBV28 and TRBJ2-2, with TRBD1 matching over 8 bases. The germline CDR1 and CDR2 sequences are MDHEN and SYDVKM. V shed 10 bases, J shed 3 bases, and the junction held 7 bases outside the gene matches. The CDR3 extends over 14 amino acids. The CDR3 nucleotides are TGTGCCACCTTGGACAGGGCGGACACCGGGGAGCTGTTTTTT. It specifies CATLDRADTGELFF.

This clonotype has a handful of counts. The CDR3 sequence is CASSLVTGGNQPQHF. DNA of the CDR3: TGTGCCAGCAGCTTAGTCACAGGGGGCAATCAGCCCCAGCATTTT. The chain combines TRBV7-8 with TRBJ1-5, with 7 bases fitting TRBD1. The CDR3 has 15 residues. The J segment lost 2 bases and the V segment lost 1 base, leaving 2 bases of the junction unmatched. CDR1 is SGHVS, CDR2 FQNEAQ, per germline. Drawing the rest from reference TRBV7-8 and TRBJ1-5, the complete variable domain is GAGVSQSPRYKVAKRGQDVALRCDPISGHVSLFWYQQALGQGPEFLTYFQNEAQLDKSGLPSDRFFAERPEGSVSTLKIQRTQQEDSAVYLCASSLVTGGNQPQHFGDGTRLSIL.

The V and J genes are TRBV2 and TRBJ2-1, with unresolved D. Between the trimmed V and J ends, which lost 6 bases and 15 bases, there was a span of 18 bases. The CDR3 spans 12 residues. The germline CDR1 and CDR2 sequences are SNHLY and FYNNEI. The CDR3 reads CASREPSLVAFF. CDR3 DNA sequence: TGTGCCAGCAGGGAACCTTCTCTCGTAGCGTTCTTC.

A remark on this clonotype: Possible read error: a much larger clone is one base away. This chain joins TRBV20-1 and TRBJ2-1; 10 nucleotides agree with TRBD2. The CDR3 spans 15 residues. The germline V gene encodes CDR1 DFQATT and CDR2 SNEGSKA (reference sequence). Trimming removed 2 bases from V and 10 bases from J; junction bases left unmatched: 11. The CDR3 region has the DNA TGCAGTGCTAGATCCGGGACTAGCGTCGGTTACGAGCAGTTCTTC. This gives the protein CSARSGTSVGYEQFF.

The table lists this clonotype with many counts. The gene calls are TRBV2 and TRBJ1-1, with D hard to call. The CDR3 runs 13 residues. V lost 5 bases, J lost 14 bases, and 21 bases lay in between. Germline loops: CDR1 SNHLY, CDR2 FYNNEI. This chain's CDR3 is CASSLATQSGGFF. CDR3 coding DNA: TGTGCCAGCAGTCTGGCTACCCAATCAGGTGGCTTCTTT. The full variable domain, completed using reference TRBV2 and TRBJ1-1, is EPEVTQTPSHQVTQMGQEVILRCVPISNHLYFYWYRQILGQKVEFLVSFYNNEISEKSEIFDDQFSVERPDGSNFTLKIRSTKLEDSAMYFCASSLATQSGGFFGQGTRLTVV.

The genes are TRBV19 and TRBJ2-3; 8 bases agree with TRBD1. The V gene end was trimmed by 5 bases and the J gene end by 14 bases; junction bases not matched to a gene: 12. CDR3 length: 13 amino acids. Germline V gene sequence: CDR1 LNHDA, CDR2 SQIVND (reference sequence). CDR3 bases: TGTGCCAGTAGTCCCGGATCCTCAGGGGGCGCGTATTTT. Protein product: CASSPGSSGGAYF.

This sequence joins TRBV7-9 and TRBJ2-1; D gene unclear. V was pared by 8 bases and J by 5 bases, with 10 bases between. The CDR3 runs 12 residues. Germline loops: CDR1 SEHNR, CDR2 FQNEAQ (reference sequence). CDR3 in DNA: TGTGCCAGCGGACGGATAAACAATGAGCAGTTCTTC. As protein: CASGRINNEQFF.

The chain is built from TRBV5-1 and TRBJ2-7, with 9 bases aligning to TRBD2. The trim removed 2 bases at V and 2 bases at J, leaving 5 bases unmatched. Germline CDR1 and CDR2: SGHRS and YFSETQ. The CDR3 totals 15 residues. CDR3 bases: TGCGCCAGCAGCTTCAGATCTAGCGGGGCCTACGAGCAGTACTTC. This gives the protein CASSFRSSGAYEQYF.

At least ten counts were recorded for this clonotype. This chain joins TRBV18 and TRBJ2-1; 9 nucleotides match TRBD2. CDR1 KGHSH and CDR2 LQKENI come from the germline V gene. After removal of 6 bases from V and 7 bases from J, the junction contained 4 bases not matched to a gene. The CDR3 has 13 amino acids. CDR3 sequence (DNA): TGTGCCAGCTCTCGGACTAGCGAAAATGAGCAGTTCTTC. Amino acids: CASSRTSENEQFF.

The genes are TRBV7-9 and TRBJ1-6; tentative D call: TRBD1 (6 bases). The CDR3 sequence is 15 residues long. Germline V CDR1 and CDR2: SEHNR, FQNEAQ (reference sequence). V lost 6 bases and J 1 base, leaving 10 bases between the germline ends. The CDR3 nucleotides read TGTGCCAGCAGATCGGGGGCATCCTATAATTCACCCCTCCACTTT. Protein product: CASRSGASYNSPLHF.

In this sample, this clonotype turned up many times. The chain combines TRBV20-1 with TRBJ1-1; a possible D gene is TRBD1 (6 bases). Per germline, CDR1 DFQATT and CDR2 SNEGSKA (reference sequence). This CDR3 comprises 15 residues. V lost 2 bases to trimming and J lost 2 bases, with 15 bases between them. This CDR3 is CSARSANRANTEAFF. In DNA form, the CDR3 reads TGCAGTGCTAGATCCGCGAACAGGGCCAACACTGAAGCTTTCTTT.

The chain joins TRBV6-1 to TRBJ1-1; 9 nucleotides match TRBD1. There are 13 residues in the CDR3. Per the germline V gene, CDR1 is MNHNS and CDR2 is SASEGT. The junction had 4 bases not matched to a gene; V was cut back by 5 bases and J by 6 bases. In nucleotides, the CDR3 is TGTGCCAGCAGTCCACAGGGGGCGGCTGAAGCTTTCTTT. This sequence encodes CASSPQGAAEAFF.

This clonotype was found many times. The J gene is TRBJ2-7, the V gene TRBV28; no clear D gene. Germline assignment: CDR1 MDHEN and CDR2 SYDVKM. The CDR3 has 13 residues. Trimming took 2 bases from V and 2 from J, leaving 7 bases between them. CDR3: CASSLGLTYEQYF. CDR3 coding DNA: TGTGCCAGCAGTTTAGGCCTAACCTACGAGCAGTACTTC.

Comments on this clonotype: A read error may produce the germline difference seen at one junction end. The J gene is TRBJ2-1, the V gene TRBV5-1, with TRBD2 as a possible D gene (5 bases). Gene TRBJ2-5 matches the end of the DNA better, so the J call may be wrong. Germline CDR1 reads SGHRS; CDR2 reads YFSETQ. CDR3 length: 15 amino acids. The CDR3 DNA reads as TGCGCCAGCAGCTTGGGTGGACGGAGGAGAGAGATCCAGTACTTC. Protein sequence: CASSLGGRRREIQYF.

This clonotype has more than one count but fewer than ten. The chain uses TRBV15 and TRBJ2-1; 7 nucleotides align to TRBD2. The CDR3 length is 17 residues. Germline V gene data show CDR1 as LNHNV and CDR2 as YYDKDF (reference sequence). The V segment lost 3 bases and the J segment 12 bases; nucleotides outside the gene matches: 20. CDR3 nucleotide sequence: TGTGCCACCAGCAGCGGAGGACTAGGAGCCAGCGGGGTTGGGCAGTTCTTC. It codes for CATSSGGLGASGVGQFF.

V and J are TRBV29-1 and TRBJ1-4; 7 bases fit TRBD1. The V segment lost 5 bases and the J segment 3 bases; nucleotides outside the gene matches: 6. Germline V gene sequence: CDR1 SQVTM, CDR2 ANQGSEA. The CDR3 length is 14 residues. In nucleotides, the CDR3 is TGCAGCGTTAAAAGGGGGCGGGCTAATGAAAAACTGTTTTTT. Its protein product is CSVKRGRANEKLFF.